This is a list of T cell receptor beta chains from one sample in a study of cytomegalovirus exposure and HLA in healthy donors. TCRdb's table, derived via immunoSEQ multiplex PCR, lists solely in-frame clones and lacks some. Here the sample spans 150,000 to 200,000 clones, around four fifths being singletons. Sequenced: PBMCs. All receptors come from a man younger than 35 in good health and CMV-seropositive. CDR3s include the opening cysteine and the closing phenylalanine or tryptophan. A D gene is named only where the DNA matches it firmly. A row's size may be missing; if present it is once, few, many or a size class.

clone_size	j_call	v_call	d_call	cdr3_nt	cdr3_aa
-	TRBJ2-3	TRBV5-1	TRBD1	TGCGCCAGCAGCAAGGGACAGGGGGGGAGCACAGATACGCAGTATTTT	CASSKGQGGSTDTQYF
-	TRBJ2-5	TRBV30	-	TGTGCCTGGAGTGCCGAGAAGACCCAGTACTTC	CAWSAEKTQYF
-	TRBJ1-1	TRBV7-2	-	TGTGCCAGCAGCTTTTGGGGGCAAGACACTGAAGCTTTCTTT	CASSFWGQDTEAFF
-	TRBJ1-2	TRBV28	-	TGTGCCAGCAGCGGGGGGCGCGGCTATGGCTACACCTTC	CASSGGRGYGYTF
-	TRBJ2-5	TRBV9	-	TGTGCCAGCAGCGTAGGAGGGGGCGGGACTCAAGAGACCCAGTACTTC	CASSVGGGGTQETQYF
-	TRBJ2-1	TRBV2	TRBD2	TGTGCCACCCCGGGACTAGCGGGCCTAATTTCCTACAATGAGCAGTTCTTC	CATPGLAGLISYNEQFF
-	TRBJ2-5	TRBV5-6	TRBD2	TGTGCCAGCAGCGACGACCTAGCGGCCCAAGAGACCCAGTACTTC	CASSDDLAAQETQYF
-	TRBJ2-5	TRBV29-1	-	TGCAGCGTTGATGACAGTTCCCTAGAGACCCAGTACTTC	CSVDDSSLETQYF
-	TRBJ2-6	TRBV5-4	-	TGTGCCAGCAGCTCCGGCCCGGGGGGGGCCAACGTCCTGACTTTC	CASSSGPGGANVLTF
-	TRBJ2-7	TRBV13	TRBD1	TGTGCCAGCAGCGTAGGGACAGGCTCCTACGAGCAGTACTTC	CASSVGTGSYEQYF
many	TRBJ1-1	TRBV5-1	TRBD1	TGCGCCAGCAGCTTGGCCGGGACAGGGAGGGCTGAAGCTTTCTTT	CASSLAGTGRAEAFF
-	TRBJ2-1	TRBV19	-	TGTGCCAGTAGCCCCCTCGAAGCAGGGACCTACAATGAGCAGTTCTTC	CASSPLEAGTYNEQFF
-	TRBJ2-1	TRBV15	-	TGTGCCACCCAAGGGGTGGGGCCCTACAATGAGCAGTTCTTC	CATQGVGPYNEQFF
-	TRBJ2-3	TRBV2	TRBD2	TGTGCCAGCAGCGCTAGCGGGAGCTCCACAGATACGCAGTATTTT	CASSASGSSTDTQYF
-	TRBJ2-6	TRBV6-1	-	TGTGCCAGCAGTGAAGCTCCCCCAAACTCTGGGGCCAACGTCCTGACTTTC	CASSEAPPNSGANVLTF
-	TRBJ2-3	TRBV10-3	TRBD2	TGTGCCATCAGGGACACTAGCGGCTGGGGGCCAGATACGCAGTATTTT	CAIRDTSGWGPDTQYF
-	TRBJ2-1	TRBV5-1	TRBD2	TGCGCCAGCAGCTTGGTGCGGGGGGGGTCCTACAATGAGCAGTTCTTC	CASSLVRGGSYNEQFF
-	TRBJ2-7	TRBV7-9	-	TGTGCCAGCAGCTCAAGTACTCCCGGGCGGGACTACGAGCAGTACTTC	CASSSSTPGRDYEQYF
-	TRBJ2-7	TRBV4-3	-	TGCGCCAGCAGCCAAGATTTTTCCCGGAGCCTCTACGAGCAGTACTTC	CASSQDFSRSLYEQYF
-	TRBJ2-2	TRBV4-1	TRBD1	TGCGCCAGCAGCCGAGGACAGGGGGCTGGCGGGGAGCTGTTTTTT	CASSRGQGAGGELFF